These 5 T cell receptor beta chains originate from one sample sequenced in a study of T-cell reconstitution after alpha-beta-depleted transplantation in children. Preparation of the TCRbeta library used unique molecular identifiers. TCRdb fed the PCR reads into MiXCR, producing one record per CDR3 protein. This sample has approximately 650,000 distinct CDR3 sequences, with 10% to 15% found just once. The input for sequencing was PBMCs, taken before TCRalphabeta/CD19-depleted stem cell transplant. Receptors were obtained from a girl aged 2-9 years with congenital amegakaryocytic thrombocytopenia, due to receive a stem cell transplant.

This clonotype was counted between two and nine times. V is TRBV20-1 and J is TRBJ2-3; TRBD2 matches 10 bases. Looked up from germline, CDR1 is DFQATT and CDR2 is SNEGSKA (reference sequence). V lost 0 bases to trimming and J lost 5 bases; unmatched junction nucleotides: 8. The CDR3 is made up of 16 amino acids. In DNA form, the CDR3 reads TGCAGTGCTAGAGACTCCGGGACTAGCGATAAAGATACGCAGTATTTT. Translation: CSARDSGTSDKDTQYF.

This clonotype has ten or more counts. The J gene is TRBJ2-7, the V gene TRBV5-6; D gene ambiguous. With 3 bases removed from V and 6 bases from J, the gap between germline ends came to 10 bases. Germline values: CDR1 SGHDT, CDR2 YYEEEE. The CDR3 has 12 amino acids. The CDR3 here is CASSSSTIEQYF. CDR3 nucleotides: TGTGCCAGCAGCTCCTCTACGATCGAGCAGTACTTC.

The rearrangement links TRBV10-2 to TRBJ2-7; TRBD2 matches 8 bases. Germline assignment: CDR1 WSHSY and CDR2 SAAADI. The CDR3 extends over 14 amino acids. Trimming took 5 bases from V and 2 from J; bases not matched to a gene: 5. The CDR3 region has the DNA TGCGCCAGCAGTTCGAACGGGAGGGCCTACGAGCAGTACTTC. Translating it yields CASSSNGRAYEQYF.

The gene calls are TRBV7-6 and TRBJ1-3, with D uncertain. The V and J ends lost 5 bases and 3 bases respectively, with 11 bases between them. CDR3 length: 14 amino acids. The germline gives CDR1 SGHVS, CDR2 FNYEAQ. CDR3 sequence: CASSQGNFGNTIYF. The CDR3 coding sequence is TGTGCCAGCAGCCAAGGGAACTTTGGAAACACCATATATTTT.

This clonotype showed up many times. CDR3 in amino acids: CSVIWWTANTEAFF. As DNA, the CDR3 is TGCAGCGTTATTTGGTGGACAGCGAACACTGAAGCTTTCTTT. The rearrangement uses TRBV29-1 and TRBJ1-1; D is perhaps TRBD1 (6 bases). The V end lost 5 bases, the J end lost 1 base, and 14 bases lay between the germline ends. Germline V lookup: CDR1 SQVTM, CDR2 ANQGSEA. The CDR3 is made up of 14 amino acids.